Following are 20 T cell receptor beta chains from one sample sequenced in a study of blood T cell repertoires in COVID-19. Repertoires were generated with immunoSEQ multiplex PCR, while TCRdb's copy carries only in-frame clones and drops some. The sample yields fewer than 450,000 clones, around 87% seen once. The sequencing sample was made of peripheral blood. These receptors were taken from a woman between 45 and 60 years old with COVID-19, enrolled during active disease.

V and J are TRBV5-1 and TRBJ2-5; 10 bases are a match to TRBD1. The CDR3 runs 16 residues. V lost 0 bases to trimming and J lost 4 bases; unmatched junction nucleotides: 6. Germline V gives CDR1 SGHRS, CDR2 YFSETQ. In DNA, the CDR3 is TGCGCCAGCAGCTTGGCCAGACAGGGGGCAGGAGAGACCCAGTACTTC. Residues: CASSLARQGAGETQYF.

The gene calls are TRBV29-1 and TRBJ1-2; 12 bases match TRBD1. The CDR3 totals 15 residues. CDR1 and CDR2 from the germline V gene are SQVTM and ANQGSEA. Trimming removed 6 bases from V and 6 bases from J; junction bases left unmatched: 11. The CDR3 DNA follows: TGCAGCGTGGGGACAGGGGGCCTACGCAACGATGGCTACACCTTC. Translation: CSVGTGGLRNDGYTF.

V gene TRBV11-2 combines with J gene TRBJ2-1; 7 bases align to TRBD2. CDR3 size: 16 residues. The junction had 12 bases not matched to a gene; V was cut back by 4 bases and J by 6 bases. The germline CDR1 and CDR2 sequences are SGHAT and FQNNGV. Here the CDR3 reads CASSSEAGVRVNEQFF. The CDR3 DNA reads as TGTGCCAGCAGCTCCGAGGCGGGAGTGAGGGTCAATGAGCAGTTCTTC.

Worth noting for this clone: A read error may account for a junction end that differs from germline. The rearrangement uses TRBV11-2 and TRBJ1-2, with 9 nucleotides matching TRBD1. The germline gives CDR1 SGHAT, CDR2 FQNNGV. CDR3 length equals 16 residues. The DNA for the CDR3 is TGTGCCAGCAGCATAGATGTCACAGGGGGCTGGAGAGGCTACACCTTC. It is translated as CASSIDVTGGWRGYTF.

This chain joins TRBV10-1 and TRBJ2-7; D is unclear. The germline V and J ends were trimmed by 7 bases and 5 bases, with 3 bases remaining between them. Germline-derived CDR1 and CDR2 are WNHNN and SYGVQD (reference sequence). This CDR3 is built from 9 residues. The CDR3, as DNA: TGCGCCAGCATCGACGAGCAGTACTTC. Protein: CASIDEQYF.

The chain employs TRBV6-5 and TRBJ1-3; 7 positions agree with TRBD1. The germline CDR1 and CDR2 sequences are MNHEY and SVGAGI. Losses at the gene ends were 6 bases for V and 7 bases for J; bases not matched to a gene: 3. This CDR3 has 12 amino acids. The CDR3 sequence is CASRNRGNTIYF. The CDR3 DNA reads as TGTGCCAGCAGAAACAGGGGCAACACCATATATTTT.

V is TRBV9 and J is TRBJ2-5; 9 bases agree with TRBD2. CDR1 and CDR2 (germline): SGDLS, YYNGEE. V lost 0 bases to trimming and J lost 5 bases; unmatched junction nucleotides: 5. The CDR3 covers 15 residues. CDR3 nucleotide sequence: TGTGCCAGCAGCGTAGGGGTAGCGGGAGTCGAGACCCAGTACTTC. Its protein product is CASSVGVAGVETQYF.

The chain is built from TRBV9 and TRBJ1-1; no clear D gene. CDR1 is SGDLS, CDR2 YYNGEE, per germline. Trimming cost V 3 bases and J 5 bases, with 17 bases left between them. The CDR3 runs 15 residues. This CDR3 is CASSAKELGRTEAFF. The CDR3 coding sequence is TGTGCCAGCAGCGCAAAAGAGTTAGGGAGGACTGAAGCTTTCTTT. Looking up the rest from reference TRBV9 and TRBJ1-1 gives the full variable domain: DSGVTQTPKHLITATGQRVTLRCSPRSGDLSVYWYQQSLDQGLQFLIQYYNGEERAKGNILERFSAQQFPDLHSELNLSSLELGDSALYFCASSAKELGRTEAFFGQGTRLTVV.

This chain uses TRBV9 with TRBJ2-7; 7 nucleotides agree with TRBD2. CDR3 length: 16 residues. J gave up 2 bases and V 2 bases, and 10 bases lay outside the gene matches. Germline assignment: CDR1 SGDLS and CDR2 YYNGEE. The CDR3 region is CASSVGREPSAYEQYF. CDR3 in DNA: TGTGCCAGCAGCGTGGGGAGGGAACCCTCCGCCTACGAGCAGTACTTC. The full variable domain, in which reference TRBV9 and TRBJ2-7 provide the parts outside the CDR3, is DSGVTQTPKHLITATGQRVTLRCSPRSGDLSVYWYQQSLDQGLQFLIQYYNGEERAKGNILERFSAQQFPDLHSELNLSSLELGDSALYFCASSVGREPSAYEQYFGPGTRLTVT.

This clone appeared a single time. The DNA for the CDR3 is TGTGCCAGCAGCACCACCGGGACACATCAAGAGACCCAGTACTTC. Translated: CASSTTGTHQETQYF. The rearrangement links TRBV7-9 to TRBJ2-5, with a tentative D call TRBD1 (6 bases). Trimming took 5 bases from V and 2 from J, leaving 15 bases between them. CDR3 length: 15 residues. Per the germline V gene, CDR1 is SEHNR and CDR2 is FQNEAQ (reference sequence).

The chain combines TRBV29-1 with TRBJ2-7, with TRBD2 as a possible D gene (6 bases). The CDR3 is 15 residues long. In germline, CDR1 is SQVTM, CDR2 ANQGSEA. The V and J ends lost 6 bases and 0 bases respectively, with 18 bases between them. The CDR3 sequence: CSVEGRAETSYEQYF. CDR3 DNA sequence: TGCAGCGTGGAGGGTCGGGCAGAAACCTCCTACGAGCAGTACTTC.

The rearrangement joins TRBV9 to TRBJ2-1, with a possible D match to TRBD2 (6 bases). CDR3 length: 17 residues. CDR1 SGDLS and CDR2 YYNGEE come from the germline V gene. V was cut by 0 bases and J by 0 bases, with 13 bases left in between. The CDR3 DNA follows: TGTGCCAGCAGCGTAGTAGCGGTGATTAGCTCCTACAATGAGCAGTTCTTC. It is translated as CASSVVAVISSYNEQFF.

The J gene is TRBJ1-3, the V gene TRBV5-1; tentative D call: TRBD1 (6 bases). Between the trimmed V and J ends, which lost 4 bases and 2 bases, there was a span of 10 bases. CDR3 length equals 14 residues. Germline CDR1 and CDR2: SGHRS and YFSETQ. CDR3 protein: CASSATGTGNTIYF. CDR3 DNA sequence: TGCGCCAGCAGCGCCACAGGGACTGGAAACACCATATATTTT.

This clone was detected only once. This chain joins TRBV7-2 and TRBJ2-1; TRBD2 agrees at 7 bases. Germline V lookup: CDR1 SGHTA, CDR2 FQGNSA. The CDR3 length is 15 residues. Losses at the gene ends were 1 base for V and 4 bases for J; bases not matched to a gene: 4. In nucleotides, the CDR3 is TGTGCCAGCAGCTTAGTAGGGACTACTTACAATGAGCAGTTCTTC. It encodes CASSLVGTTYNEQFF. Filled out from reference TRBV7-2 and TRBJ2-1, the complete variable domain reads GAGVSQSPSNKVTEKGKDVELRCDPISGHTALYWYRQSLGQGLEFLIYFQGNSAPDKSGLPSDRFSAERTGGSVSTLTIQRTQQEDSAVYLCASSLVGTTYNEQFFGPGTRLTVL.

The chain is built from TRBV27 and TRBJ2-3, with 9 bases identical to TRBD2. The CDR3 is 16 residues long. Unmatched junction bases numbered 8, after V lost 2 bases and J lost 5 bases. The germline CDR1 and CDR2 sequences are MNHEY and SMNVEV (reference sequence). The CDR3, as DNA: TGTGCCAGCAGTTTAAGGAGGGGACTAGCCGGAGATACGCAGTATTTT. This codes for CASSLRRGLAGDTQYF.

V usage is TRBV18 and J usage is TRBJ1-2; 8 bases match TRBD1. The CDR3 is 15 residues long. Germline CDR1 and CDR2: KGHSH and LQKENI. The V gene end was trimmed by 4 bases and the J gene end by 3 bases; junction bases not matched to a gene: 7. CDR3: CASSLQGEGHYGYTF. The DNA for the CDR3 is TGTGCCAGCTCACTACAGGGGGAAGGGCACTATGGCTACACCTTC.

The chain uses TRBV7-2 and TRBJ2-6; TRBD2 aligns across 9 bases. The CDR3 spans 17 residues. The germline V gene encodes CDR1 SGHTA and CDR2 FQGNSA. The V segment lost 5 bases and the J segment 4 bases; nucleotides outside the gene matches: 9. The CDR3 DNA sequence: TGTGCCAGCAGCGCCAGCGGGAGGTCAGCCGGGGCCAACGTCCTGACTTTC. Its protein is CASSASGRSAGANVLTF.

V and J are TRBV27 and TRBJ1-2, with TRBD1 matching 8 bases. CDR1 and CDR2 (germline): MNHEY, SMNVEV (reference sequence). V dropped 6 bases and J dropped 6; count of bases not matched to a gene: 12. The CDR3 consists of 15 residues. CDR3 DNA sequence: TGTGCCAGCAGGACCAACGGACAGGGAATTCATGGCTACACCTTC. This gives the protein CASRTNGQGIHGYTF.

This clone was detected once. This chain joins TRBV4-1 and TRBJ1-1, with D uncertain. CDR3 length equals 16 residues. Germline CDR1 MGHRA, CDR2 YSYEKL. The ends were cut back, 3 bases at V and 3 bases at J, with 17 bases in the middle. The CDR3 coding sequence is TGCGCCAGCAGCCAGATTACGGGGAGAACGTACACTGAAGCTTTCTTT. Residues: CASSQITGRTYTEAFF.

The rearrangement uses TRBV29-1 and TRBJ2-7, with 9 bases lining up with TRBD1. The CDR3 loop spans 17 amino acids. Germline V lookup: CDR1 SQVTM, CDR2 ANQGSEA. With 2 bases clipped from V and 5 bases from J, the junction kept 16 bases outside the gene matches. The DNA of the CDR3 is TGCAGCGTTGAAATGAGGACAGGGGTCGAGTTGCCCCACGAGCAGTACTTC. This codes for CSVEMRTGVELPHEQYF.